This T cell receptor beta chain was retrieved from a study of vaccination and CD4 T cells after COVID-19. About the study: Vaccinees got either two BNT162b2 doses or two mRNA-1273 doses. Regarding the study as a whole: Clonotypes reactive to SARS-CoV-2 had a median that went up from around 20 to 38, but not significantly.

Treatment meaning: roughly 10-day PBMC culture with coronavirus spike peptide pools or control peptides (ViraFEST assay). CD4+ T lymphocytes from the unexposed donor were collected before the COVID-19 pandemic (2011-2018). Researchers used the Oncomine TCR Beta short-read assay to sequence DNA from cultured CD4+ T cells. Genomic DNA from cultured CD4+ T cells was extracted. MiXCR, applied by TCRdb to the PCR reads, yields one record per CDR3 protein. The data show some 10,000 distinct CDR3 sequences, 28% seen once. Per germline, CDR1 DFQATT and CDR2 SNEGSKA (reference sequence). Trimming pared 2 bases from V and 0 bases from J, leaving 14 bases between. The CDR3 contains 16 residues. On this clonotype itself: Its target is not known.

The rearrangement joins TRBV20-1 to TRBJ2-1, with D possibly matching TRBD2 (6 bases). The receptor comes from a human donor in good health. Sequencing used CD4+ T cells from blood, cultured in vitro. CDR3: CSARLSGGSSYNEQFF. The CDR3 DNA sequence: TGCAGTGCTAGACTATCTGGGGGGAGCTCCTACAATGAGCAGTTCTTC.